This entry is about one TCR beta chain. The target of this receptor is not known. No per-base quality is available; no much larger clone lies one base away. In total, approximately 700 healthy bone marrow donors made up the cohort. At the time of sampling, all cohort members were nominally healthy, though unrecorded immune exposures were likely present. The donor tested CMV seropositive, placing the donor among the 290 or so seropositive members of the cohort. Every donor gave a peripheral blood sample, and the peripheral blood mononuclear cells from that sample were used for TCR beta sequencing. Genomic DNA was extracted from the blood cell samples with the Qiagen DNeasy Blood Extraction Kit. Libraries were prepared through the immunoSEQ multiplex PCR assay. For the multiplex PCR, a mixture combining 60 forward primers for TCR Vbeta segments and 13 reverse primers for TCR Jbeta segments was used. The CDR3 region of rearranged TCR beta genes was amplified from genomic DNA by a multiplex PCR assay. On the Illumina HiSeq System, the amplified TCR beta libraries were sequenced as 87-base-pair reads. The study's own analysis went as follows. In a later analysis, roughly 80 million unique TCR beta chains were counted across the 666 repertoires, and roughly 11 million of these chains were shared by at least two donors. Raw reads were error-corrected and collapsed into unique sequences with a nearest-neighbor algorithm that merged closely related sequences to remove PCR and sequencing errors. V, D and J gene segments were assigned by aligning CDR3 sequences to IMGT reference sequences. For a sequence to be retained, at least a six-nucleotide match to both a V gene segment and a J gene segment was required. Rearrangements were classified as productive when the CDR3 lacked stop codons and remained in frame with V and J, and all other rearrangements were classified as non-productive. CDR3 was defined according to IMGT convention as the region running from the second conserved V-encoded cysteine to the conserved J-encoded phenylalanine. The earlier analysis of roughly 590 of the donors excluded any sequence lacking an unambiguous match to a single V gene segment. In an earlier analysis of some 590 of the donors, V segments were called functional above 56.7% productive rearrangements and were called segregating when the between-donor standard deviation exceeded 5%. A statistical classification framework was built for diagnosing cytomegalovirus status from the catalog of TCR beta chain sequences. In a later analysis, TCR nucleotide sequences were compared against IMGT/GENE-DB human TR gene sequences so that V and J genes could be assigned. In a later analysis, CDR3 sequences and most-parsimonious VDJ recombination scenarios were assigned using the TCRdist pipeline. In a later analysis, each TCR beta chain was defined by its CDR3 amino acid sequence together with its V-gene family, and reads without a unique V-gene family were excluded. In a later analysis, 500 to 700 highly shared, low-generation-probability nucleotide sequences were removed to address suspected cross-contamination and a sequencing artifact. In a later analysis, a clonal expansion index for each public chain was calculated from normalized within-repertoire ranks of inferred template counts. In a later analysis, generation probabilities were computed using a VDJ recombination model fitted to out-of-frame rearrangements, and the results were checked against IGoR. In a later analysis, TCR-TCR, TCR-HLA and TCR-CMV co-occurrence was scored with hypergeometric tests, and a repertoire-size bias correction was applied to TCR pairs. A later analysis estimated false discovery rates by permuting HLA or CMV assignments 20 times. In a later analysis, co-occurring TCRs were grouped using DBSCAN, with TCRdist sequence similarity added in when clustering inside HLA-allele-positive subsets. Co-occurrence clustering excluded repertoires with fewer than 30,000 or more than 120,000 public chains, plus five with anomalous nucleotide sharing. TCRdb limited this immuneACCESS table to in-frame rearrangements with V and J called. A share of clones is missing; checked studies link under half to unresolved V genes, and the rest is unexplained. The V and J calls and the clone size are those of that table, but D and trimming were determined from the DNA. This sample is represented by approximately 150,000 clones; about four fifths of them were singletons. The ten largest account for roughly 4% of the sample.

Trimming removed 6 bases from V and 3 bases from J; the gene matches leave 6 bases unexplained. From the cysteine up to the phenylalanine, the CDR3 has a length of 14 residues. The sequence is cut down to CDR3 DNA, 42 bases in frame from base 1. For CDR1 and CDR2, the germline V gene (reference sequence) lists MNHEY and SMNVEV. The sample is drawn from a study of cytomegalovirus exposure and HLA in healthy donors (dated by TCRdb to between 2016 and 2019). Broadly, across the study: An earlier analysis of 587 of the donors reported 250 to 300 Gb of sequence data and around 110 million unique TCR beta sequences from about 179 million T cells. Donor age, sex, ethnicity and CMV serostatus were collected together with the repertoire data. A separate validation cohort of 100 to 150 different subjects was used in addition to the 666-subject first cohort. Typing coverage varied by locus: about 620-630 donors for A, B, C, DRB1 and DQB1; about 520 for DQA1; nearly 610 for DPA1; roughly 470 for DPB1. In a later analysis, previously published TCR beta repertoires from 550 to 750 donors were re-analyzed and high-resolution HLA genotyping was added so that TCR occurrence patterns could be studied. Among under 450 genotyped donors of the cohort, an average of about 240,000 unique TCR beta nucleotide sequences were sequenced per donor, around 20% of them non-productive. In the later analysis, no new phenotypic data were used to find candidate immune exposures; instead, reliance was placed on TCR beta sequences and their occurrence across donors. HLA typing included class I and class II loci at four-digit resolution. In a later genetic analysis, genome-wide SNP genotypes for about three fifths of the roughly 670 donors were used, and that subset was treated as a discovery cohort. The study used immunosequencing to profile the T cell repertoires of 600 to 850 subjects and linked those repertoires to cytomegalovirus serostatus. The genetic ancestry cluster associated with self-reported Caucasian donors included 81% of the roughly 380 genotyped donors. An earlier analysis of approximately 630 of the donors applied high-throughput TCR beta sequencing to assess whether each TCR beta V gene segment acted as functional or pseudogenic. The study aimed to test whether signatures of past pathogen exposure could be identified by cataloging public T cell receptors. Roughly five DR-DQ haplotypes were handled as single units for association and clustering because linkage in the cohort was strong. An early release covering 550 to 650 HLA-typed donors comprised approximately 300 gigabases of sequencing data and about 90 million unique TCR sequences. High-throughput TCR immunosequencing, statistical association of individual TCRs with disease status, and machine learning were combined to predict cytomegalovirus infection status. Every discovery cohort repertoire had been produced on one sequencing platform. What the study reported, not specific to this receptor: A later analysis associated about 16,000 TCR beta sequences with specific HLA alleles at a false discovery rate of 0.05. An association between a missense DCLRE1C variant and V-gene and J-gene trimming of TCR beta chains was found in a later genetic analysis and replicated in an independent cohort. Compared with equally common non-associated chains, HLA-associated TCR beta chains in a later analysis were more clonally expanded and had lower generation probabilities. A further reported finding was that TCR beta sequences accurately predicted the HLA-A and HLA-B alleles for most subjects in the first cohort. The authors suggested that the approach could potentially be generalized to other disease states and immunological phenotypes. Presence/absence analyses assumed roughly uniform sequencing depth across donors, an assumption that may not hold. In a later analysis, several top co-occurrence clusters were reported to appear linked to parvovirus B19, influenza, CMV and Epstein-Barr virus. A few of the identified cytomegalovirus-associated TCR beta chains were confirmed in vitro to be specific for cytomegalovirus antigens. HLA typing was unavailable for some donors at each locus, so association tests used only the typed subset. Broadly in line with IMGT annotations, most TCR beta V segments showed up in productive rearrangements about 87% or about 30% of the time in an earlier analysis of a few hundred of the donors. While some public TCRs were present in many individuals, most TCR sequences turned up only very rarely across donors. A later genetic analysis reported fewer N-insertions in productive TCRs among donors in an Asian-associated ancestry cluster than the roughly 640-donor mean. In both the original and validation cohorts, the classifier was reported to diagnose cytomegalovirus status with high specificity and sensitivity. Some IMGT-functional V segments, including TRBV6-2 and TRBV6-3, could not be distinguished by the 87-base-pair reads and were therefore excluded. Correlated functional status among segregating V segments might reflect linkage disequilibrium, but an unknown experimental factor could not be ruled out. The sequencing pipeline was judged likely to have produced a cluster of highly shared sequence variants as a technical artifact. In the study, approximately 160 TCR beta chains were listed as associated with cytomegalovirus. According to a later analysis, most CMV-associated TCR beta chains appeared to be HLA-restricted, and the HLA associations seemed to be driven largely by CMV exposure. Only TCR beta chains were sequenced in this cohort, and the absence of alpha or paired-chain data limited detectable features. A later analysis found that TCR association rates varied across HLA loci, with DRB1 alleles showing the most associated TCRs and HLA-C alleles the fewest. For the cohort, immune exposure information was limited to CMV serostatus. When HLA alleles, especially DR and DQ, strongly co-occurred, attributing TCR associations to individual alleles was difficult. Over 15 rarely observed V segments, including chromosome 9 orphons, were excluded from the earlier analysis of several hundred of the donors because counts were too low.

The sequence is built from TRBV27 and TRBJ2-3; TRBD1 agrees with 7 junctional bases. The sample consisted of PBMCs. This clonotype was obtained from a man in his fifties in good health and CMV-seropositive. The CDR3 is CASSDRVVTDTQYF. The DNA is as follows: TGTGCCAGCAGCGACAGGGTTGTGACAGATACGCAGTATTTT.